This TCR beta chain was found in a study of T cell responses to AZD1222 COVID-19 vaccine. Method: immunoSEQ multiplex PCR; TCRdb's copy keeps in-frame clones and lacks some. This table has about 26,000 clones, about nine tenths appearing once. Germline V gene data show CDR1 as SNHLY and CDR2 as FYNNEI. The CDR3 runs to 17 residues. Trimming left V 7 bases short and J 2 bases short, with 21 bases between. There are a few counts of this clone. This receptor was obtained from an adult who received the AZD1222 COVID-19 vaccine. The gene calls are TRBV2 and TRBJ1-3, with D maybe TRBD1 (6 bases). Sequences were derived from peripheral blood, sampled 28 days after the second AZD1222 dose. The CDR3 reads CASIPGGAGTPGNTIYF. The DNA for the CDR3 is TGTGCCAGCATCCCGGGGGGCGCTGGGACCCCTGGAAACACCATATATTTT.